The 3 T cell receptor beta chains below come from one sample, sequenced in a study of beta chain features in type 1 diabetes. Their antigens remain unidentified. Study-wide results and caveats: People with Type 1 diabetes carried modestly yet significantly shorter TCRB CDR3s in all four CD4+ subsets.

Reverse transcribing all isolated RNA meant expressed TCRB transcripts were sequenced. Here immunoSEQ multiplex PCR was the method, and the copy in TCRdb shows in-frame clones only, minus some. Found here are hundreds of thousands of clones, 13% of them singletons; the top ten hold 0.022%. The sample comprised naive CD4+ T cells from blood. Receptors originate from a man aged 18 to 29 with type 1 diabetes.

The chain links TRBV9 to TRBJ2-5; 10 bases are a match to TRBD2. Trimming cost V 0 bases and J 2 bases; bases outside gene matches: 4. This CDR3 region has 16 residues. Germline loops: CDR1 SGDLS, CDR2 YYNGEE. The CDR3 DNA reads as TGTGCCAGCAGCGTAGGGCTAGCGGGGGCTCAAGAGACCCAGTACTTC. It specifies CASSVGLAGAQETQYF.

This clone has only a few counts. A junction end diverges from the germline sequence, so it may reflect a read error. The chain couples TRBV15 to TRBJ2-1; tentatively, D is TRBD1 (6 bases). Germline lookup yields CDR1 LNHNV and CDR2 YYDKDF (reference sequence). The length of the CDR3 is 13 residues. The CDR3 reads CATSKGQYNEQFF. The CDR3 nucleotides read TGTGCCACAAGCAAAGGACAGTACAATGAGCAGTTCTTC.

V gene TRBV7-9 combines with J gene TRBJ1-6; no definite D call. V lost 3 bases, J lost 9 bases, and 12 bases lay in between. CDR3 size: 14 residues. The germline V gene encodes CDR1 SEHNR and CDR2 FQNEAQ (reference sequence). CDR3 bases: TGTGCCAGCAGCTTTCGGCGAAGGCCTTCACCCCTCCACTTT. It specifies CASSFRRRPSPLHF. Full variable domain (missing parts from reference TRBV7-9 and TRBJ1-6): DTGVSQNPRHKITKRGQNVTFRCDPISEHNRLYWYRQTLGQGPEFLTYFQNEAQLEKSRLLSDRFSAERPKGSFSTLEIQRTEQGDSAMYLCASSFRRRPSPLHFGNGTRLTVT.